The 4 T cell receptor beta chains below were found in one sample sequenced in a study of blood T cells in healthy people across ages. A J-beta primer mix and a sample-barcoded 5' primer were used in a second PCR of about 7 to 12 cycles. Via MiXCR, TCRdb re-called the 5' RACE reads, giving one row per CDR3 protein. This repertoire shows hundreds of thousands of distinct CDR3 sequences, around 27% found once; its top ten account for over 3.5%. The same sample was also studied in work on T cells of mothers and their children.

The sequenced sample consisted of blood. The origin of the receptors is a boy aged 2-15 years in good health.

The V call is TRBV6-5, the J call TRBJ1-4; possible D gene TRBD1, 5 bases. The CDR3 length is 15 residues. CDR1 and CDR2 from the germline V gene are MNHEY and SVGAGI. Trimming shortened V by 0 bases and J by 7 bases, and 12 bases separated the two germline ends. The CDR3 nucleotides read TGTGCCAGCAGTTACTCTCGGGCCAGGGTTGAAAAACTGTTTTTT. Its protein is CASSYSRARVEKLFF.

This clonotype turned up a few times. V gene TRBV4-2 combines with J gene TRBJ1-4, with D hard to call. V was pared by 2 bases and J by 0 bases, with 7 bases between. The CDR3 loop spans 15 amino acids. Germline assignment: CDR1 LGHNA and CDR2 YNFKEQ. This CDR3 is CASSQRAATNEKLFF. The CDR3 DNA sequence: TGTGCCAGCAGCCAACGCGCTGCAACTAATGAAAAACTGTTTTTT.

This clonotype has a count of ten or more. The rearrangement links TRBV12-3 or TRBV12-4 to TRBJ2-5; 13 bases line up with TRBD2. The length of the CDR3 is 16 residues. The ends lost 5 bases at V and 5 bases at J; junction bases unmatched: 8. The CDR3 is CASSLTSGRFWETQYF. CDR3 nucleotides: TGTGCCAGCAGTCTGACTAGCGGGAGGTTCTGGGAGACCCAGTACTTC.

V gene TRBV27 combines with J gene TRBJ2-1; 13 bases align to TRBD2. The CDR3 runs 17 residues. CDR1 is MNHEY and CDR2 is SMNVEV in the germline V gene (reference sequence). V shed 9 bases and J 0 bases; nucleotides not matched to a gene: 8. CDR3 amino acids: CASATSGGHHSYNEQFF. The CDR3 DNA sequence: TGTGCCAGTGCGACTAGCGGGGGGCACCACTCCTACAATGAGCAGTTCTTC.